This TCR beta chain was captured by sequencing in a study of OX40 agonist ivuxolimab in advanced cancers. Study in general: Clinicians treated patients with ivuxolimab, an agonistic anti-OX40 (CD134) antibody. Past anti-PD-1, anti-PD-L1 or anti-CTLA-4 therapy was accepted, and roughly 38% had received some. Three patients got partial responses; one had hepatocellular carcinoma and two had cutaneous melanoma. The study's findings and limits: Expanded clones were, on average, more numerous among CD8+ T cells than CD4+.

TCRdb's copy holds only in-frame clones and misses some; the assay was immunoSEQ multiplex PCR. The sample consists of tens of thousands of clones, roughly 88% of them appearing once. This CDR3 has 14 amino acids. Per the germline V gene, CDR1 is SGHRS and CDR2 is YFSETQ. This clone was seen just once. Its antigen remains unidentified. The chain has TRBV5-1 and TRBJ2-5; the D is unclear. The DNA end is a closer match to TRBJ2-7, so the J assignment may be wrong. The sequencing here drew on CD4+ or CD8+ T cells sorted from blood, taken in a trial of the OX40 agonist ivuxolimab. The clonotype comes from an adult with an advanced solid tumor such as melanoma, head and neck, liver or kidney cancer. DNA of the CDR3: TGCGCCAGCAGCTTGGTTGTCGCAGGCTACGAGCAGTACTTC. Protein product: CASSLVVAGYEQYF.